The 14 T cell receptor beta chains in this list originate from one sample, sequenced in a study of blood T cell repertoires in COVID-19. The method was immunoSEQ multiplex PCR; TCRdb's version includes in-frame clones alone and lacks a portion of them. In the table there are hundreds of thousands of clones, 80% of which are singletons. The source material was PBMCs or T cells enriched from blood (not recorded which). Receptors were obtained from a young man with acute COVID-19.

The V gene is TRBV10-1, the J gene TRBJ1-5, with D unclear. Germline CDR1 reads WNHNN; CDR2 reads SYGVQD (reference sequence). The CDR3 loop spans 13 amino acids. Trimming cost V 1 base and J 4 bases, with 5 bases left between them. The chain's CDR3 is CASSEYANQPQHF. CDR3 nucleotides: TGCGCCAGCAGTGAGTACGCGAATCAGCCCCAGCATTTT.

The rearrangement links TRBV6-5 to TRBJ1-1; D might be TRBD1 (5 bases). This CDR3 comprises 14 residues. Trimming removed 6 bases from V and 3 bases from J, with 14 bases in between. Germline CDR1 MNHEY, CDR2 SVGAGI. CDR3 DNA sequence: TGTGCCAGCAGGAAGAGCCCACAGGACACTGAAGCTTTCTTT. As protein: CASRKSPQDTEAFF.

The chain combines TRBV27 with TRBJ1-2, with 10 bases matching TRBD1. J gave up 6 bases and V 0 bases, and 4 bases lay outside the gene matches. The length of the CDR3 is 15 residues. Germline V lookup: CDR1 MNHEY, CDR2 SMNVEV (reference sequence). The CDR3 DNA sequence: TGTGCCAGCAGTTTATCGACAGGGGGCGACGATGGCTACACCTTC. Translating gives CASSLSTGGDDGYTF.

The rearrangement links TRBV5-1 to TRBJ2-5; 11 bases match TRBD1. This CDR3 has 21 residues. Germline V gene lookup returns CDR1 SGHRS and CDR2 YFSETQ. Trimming removed 4 bases from V and 0 bases from J; junction bases left unmatched: 20. The CDR3 here is CASSRRPGQGVSYPYQETQYF. CDR3 bases: TGCGCCAGCAGCCGGCGCCCGGGACAGGGGGTTAGTTACCCGTACCAAGAGACCCAGTACTTC.

As DNA, the CDR3 is TGTGCCAGCAGCCTAGAGAGGACTAGCGGTCCCACCGGGGAGCTGTTTTTT. This translates into CASSLERTSGPTGELFF. This chain connects TRBV7-6 to TRBJ2-2; 10 bases fit TRBD2. This CDR3 is 17 amino acids long. V lost 5 bases, J lost 4 bases, and 10 bases stayed unmatched. Germline CDR1 reads SGHVS; CDR2 reads FNYEAQ.

The chain links TRBV6-5 to TRBJ1-5; D is perhaps TRBD1 (6 bases). Germline lookup yields CDR1 MNHEY and CDR2 SVGAGI. This CDR3 region has 15 residues. V shed 5 bases and J shed 2 bases, with 13 bases lying between them. The CDR3 DNA reads as TGTGCCAGCAGTAAAATACAGGGACGCAATCAGCCCCAGCATTTT. Its protein is CASSKIQGRNQPQHF.

In its sample, this clone was seen once. This rearrangement joins TRBV5-1 to TRBJ2-3; D possibly corresponds to TRBD1 (5 bases). The CDR3 sequence is 15 residues long. Trimming stripped 0 bases from V and 0 bases from J, with 8 bases between. Germline CDR1 is SGHRS and CDR2 is YFSETQ. CDR3 amino acids: CASSLEGVSTDTQYF. The CDR3 nucleotides are TGCGCCAGCAGCTTGGAAGGGGTGAGCACAGATACGCAGTATTTT.

This chain connects TRBV11-2 to TRBJ2-2, with 9 positions matching TRBD2. The CDR3 is 15 residues long. Germline lookup yields CDR1 SGHAT and CDR2 FQNNGV. Trimming cost V 1 base and J 4 bases; bases outside gene matches: 1. The CDR3 DNA follows: TGTGCCAGCAGCTTAGTGCGGGGGGGCACCGGGGAGCTGTTTTTT. Protein sequence: CASSLVRGGTGELFF.

J is TRBJ2-1 and V is TRBV11-2, with D hard to call. Germline V gene data show CDR1 as SGHAT and CDR2 as FQNNGV. The CDR3 is made up of 15 amino acids. Trimming pared 3 bases from V and 2 bases from J, leaving 11 bases between. CDR3 in amino acids: CASSFGGNPYNEQFF. As DNA, the CDR3 is TGTGCCAGCAGCTTTGGCGGAAATCCCTACAATGAGCAGTTCTTC.

This chain joins TRBV5-1 and TRBJ1-2, with D hard to call. Deletions cut 3 bases from V and 0 bases from J, with 12 bases between. This CDR3 is 15 amino acids long. The V gene's germline CDR1 is SGHRS and CDR2 YFSETQ. CDR3 region: CASSWEGETNYGYTF. The CDR3 region has the DNA TGCGCCAGCAGCTGGGAGGGAGAAACTAACTATGGCTACACCTTC.

This chain connects TRBV7-6 to TRBJ1-6; D is perhaps TRBD1 (5 bases). Trimming took off 4 bases at V and 8 bases at J, with 15 bases between the two ends. Germline CDR1 is SGHVS and CDR2 is FNYEAQ. The CDR3 covers 15 residues. CDR3 loop: CASSSTGTADSPLHF. Here the CDR3 DNA reads TGTGCCAGCAGCTCGACTGGGACTGCCGATTCACCCCTCCACTTT.

This chain joins TRBV4-2 and TRBJ1-2; weak D call: TRBD1 (5 bases). Trimming removed 0 bases at V and 6 bases at J, with 8 bases between. The germline V gene encodes CDR1 LGHNA and CDR2 YNFKEQ. The CDR3 totals 13 residues. CDR3 protein: CASSQDWGDGYTF. CDR3 coding DNA: TGTGCCAGCAGCCAAGATTGGGGGGATGGCTACACCTTC.

The chain couples TRBV10-3 to TRBJ1-2; 11 bases agree with TRBD1. Germline V gene lookup returns CDR1 ENHRY and CDR2 SYGVKD. The J segment lost 7 bases and the V segment lost 5 bases, leaving 6 bases of the junction unmatched. The CDR3 runs 14 residues. The CDR3: CAISLGQGAFGYTF. The CDR3 nucleotides are TGTGCCATCAGTCTAGGACAGGGGGCTTTTGGCTACACCTTC.

The chain combines TRBV6-5 with TRBJ1-3, with TRBD1 matching 7 bases. The CDR3 consists of 15 residues. Losses at the gene ends were 8 bases for V and 2 bases for J; bases not matched to a gene: 9. Looked up from germline, CDR1 is MNHEY and CDR2 is SVGAGI. The CDR3 DNA sequence: TGTGCCAGCCGAGCACGAGGGGGCCCTGGAAACACCATATATTTT. Translating gives CASRARGGPGNTIYF.